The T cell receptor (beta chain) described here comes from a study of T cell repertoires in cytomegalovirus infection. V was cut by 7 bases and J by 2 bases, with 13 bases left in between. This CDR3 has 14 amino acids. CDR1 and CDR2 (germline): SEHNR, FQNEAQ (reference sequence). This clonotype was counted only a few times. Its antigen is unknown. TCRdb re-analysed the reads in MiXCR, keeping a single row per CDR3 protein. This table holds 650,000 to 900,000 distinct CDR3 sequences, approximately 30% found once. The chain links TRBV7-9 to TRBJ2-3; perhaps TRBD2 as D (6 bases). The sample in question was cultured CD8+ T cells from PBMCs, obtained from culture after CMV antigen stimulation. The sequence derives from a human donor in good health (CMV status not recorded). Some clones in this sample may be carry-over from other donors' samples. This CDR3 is CASITGRLTDTQYF. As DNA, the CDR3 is TGTGCCAGCATAACGGGGAGGCTCACAGATACGCAGTATTTT.